A single sample gave rise to the 10 T cell receptor beta chains below, sequenced in a study of shared clonotypes between healthy human individuals (dated by TCRdb to about 2020). Library preparation was by the immunoSEQ multiplex PCR assay. Imported from immuneACCESS, the table was reduced by TCRdb to in-frame sequences with V and J called. These copies leave out some clones; in studies compared against another copy, an unresolved V gene accounts for under half, and the cause of the remainder is not known. The sample table shows 300,000 to 400,000 clones, and more than 60% are seen once. Under 11% of the sample is taken by the ten largest. What was sequenced was memory CD4+ T cells sorted from blood. In the paper's terms, the cell subset or site label means: CD45RA-negative fraction. Every receptor here comes from a man aged 25-45 years in good health.

The J gene is TRBJ2-1, the V gene TRBV7-6; 12 bases are shared with TRBD2. Germline CDR1 SGHVS, CDR2 FNYEAQ. This CDR3 has 15 residues. J gave up 4 bases and V 5 bases, and 3 bases lay outside the gene matches. The CDR3: CASSALAGGYNEQFF. CDR3 DNA sequence: TGTGCCAGCAGCGCACTAGCGGGAGGTTACAATGAGCAGTTCTTC.

J is TRBJ1-3 and V is TRBV21-1; the table's D gene call, TRBD1, was not cross checked with the DNA. TRBV21-1 is a listed pseudogene. CDR3 size: 18 residues. This chain's CDR3 is CASSKNPSNRHSGNTIYF. The CDR3 nucleotides are TGTGCCAGCAGCAAAAACCCCTCAAACAGACACTCTGGAAACACCATATATTTT.

This chain connects TRBV4-1 to TRBJ2-2; TRBD2 is a possible D gene (5 bases). Deletions cut 0 bases from V and 8 bases from J, with 19 bases between. Germline V gene data show CDR1 as MGHRA and CDR2 as YSYEKL. The CDR3 length is 17 residues. The CDR3 DNA follows: TGCGCCAGCAGCCAAGATCAAACTGGAGGTCGGGGAGGGGAGCTGTTTTTT. This sequence encodes CASSQDQTGGRGGELFF.

This chain uses TRBV11-1 with TRBJ1-2, with D unclear. V lost 3 bases and J 8 bases, leaving 13 bases between the germline ends. Germline loops: CDR1 SGHAT, CDR2 FQDESV (reference sequence). This CDR3 has 13 amino acids. In DNA form, the CDR3 reads TGTGCCAGCAGCTTCCGATTAGAGACAGGCTACACCTTC. The encoded protein is CASSFRLETGYTF.

V and J are TRBV6-1 and TRBJ2-7; D is ambiguous. Germline lookup yields CDR1 MNHNS and CDR2 SASEGT. The V end lost 0 bases, the J end lost 3 bases, and 6 bases lay between the germline ends. The length of the CDR3 is 13 residues. The CDR3 sequence: CASSEARNYEQYF. As DNA, the CDR3 is TGTGCCAGCAGTGAAGCGCGGAACTACGAGCAGTACTTC.

This clone was detected a few times. The chain couples TRBV2 to TRBJ2-5, with 7 bases lining up with TRBD1. CDR3 size: 14 residues. The V and J ends lost 4 bases and 5 bases, in that order; junction bases with no gene match: 7. Per the germline V gene, CDR1 is SNHLY and CDR2 is FYNNEI. The CDR3 region is CASSAGQVRETQYF. CDR3 nucleotides: TGTGCCAGCAGTGCTGGACAGGTTCGGGAGACCCAGTACTTC.

In DNA form, the CDR3 reads TGTGCCATCAGTCCGACAGGAGATGAAGCTTTCTTT. It yields the protein CAISPTGDEAFF. The rearrangement uses TRBV10-3 and TRBJ1-1; D is perhaps TRBD1 (6 bases). This CDR3 is built from 12 residues. Per germline, CDR1 ENHRY and CDR2 SYGVKD. V lost 5 bases, J lost 7 bases, and 11 bases lay in between.

The gene calls are TRBV7-6 and TRBJ2-5; perhaps TRBD2 as D (5 bases). Looked up from germline, CDR1 is SGHVS and CDR2 is FNYEAQ. V was trimmed by 7 bases and J by 2 bases, leaving 14 bases between them. The length of the CDR3 is 14 residues. In DNA form, the CDR3 reads TGTGCCAGCACCCCCGGCGGGCCGCAAGAGACCCAGTACTTC. Residues: CASTPGGPQETQYF. The complete variable domain, with remaining parts taken from reference TRBV7-6 and TRBJ2-5, reads GAGVSQSPRYKVTKRGQDVALRCDPISGHVSLYWYRQALGQGPEFLTYFNYEAQQDKSGLPNDRFSAERPEGSISTLTIQRTEQRDSAMYRCASTPGGPQETQYFGPGTRLLVL.

The V call is TRBV2, the J call TRBJ2-2, with 8 bases matching TRBD1. The germline V gene encodes CDR1 SNHLY and CDR2 FYNNEI. The CDR3 sequence is 14 residues long. The trim removed 6 bases at V and 5 bases at J, leaving 5 bases unmatched. The CDR3 region has the DNA TGTGCCAGCAGGGACAGGGAGTCGACCGGGGAGCTGTTTTTT. Translation: CASRDRESTGELFF.

This clone was seen only a few times. This chain uses TRBV5-6 with TRBJ2-3, with TRBD2 identical over 11 bases. This CDR3 is 16 amino acids long. The trim removed 7 bases at V and 3 bases at J, leaving 10 bases unmatched. Germline V gives CDR1 SGHDT, CDR2 YYEEEE. CDR3 nucleotides: TGTGCCAGCGGTTCTCCGACTAGCGGGGTAACAGATACGCAGTATTTT. It yields the protein CASGSPTSGVTDTQYF.